This T cell receptor beta chain was profiled in a study of shared clonotypes between healthy human individuals. It was across several immunoSEQ plates that each subset's genomic DNA was evenly split. Repertoires were generated with immunoSEQ multiplex PCR, while TCRdb's copy carries only in-frame clones and drops some. The table records about 1.5 million clones, more than 95% of them present only once. Germline V gives CDR1 SGHNT, CDR2 YYREEE (reference sequence). The junction had 2 bases not matched to a gene; V was cut back by 4 bases and J by 6 bases. The CDR3 contains 14 residues. The material sequenced was naive CD4+ T cells sorted from blood. Subset noted: CD45RA+ positively selected. The source of this sequence is a man aged 30-40 years in good health. The chain links TRBV5-4 to TRBJ2-4; TRBD2 aligns across 12 bases. The CDR3 is CASSLGLAGNIQYF. CDR3 coding DNA: TGTGCCAGCAGCCTGGGACTAGCGGGAAACATTCAGTACTTC.